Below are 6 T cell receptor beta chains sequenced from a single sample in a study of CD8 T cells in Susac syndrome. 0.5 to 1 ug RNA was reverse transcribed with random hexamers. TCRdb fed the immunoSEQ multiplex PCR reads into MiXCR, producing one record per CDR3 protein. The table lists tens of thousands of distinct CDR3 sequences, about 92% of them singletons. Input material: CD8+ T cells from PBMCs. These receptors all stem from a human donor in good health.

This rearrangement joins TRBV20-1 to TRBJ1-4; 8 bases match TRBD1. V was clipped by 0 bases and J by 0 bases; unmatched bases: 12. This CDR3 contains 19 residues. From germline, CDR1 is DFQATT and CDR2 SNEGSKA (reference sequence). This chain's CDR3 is CSARDTGQANIATNEKLFF. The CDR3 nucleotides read TGCAGTGCTAGAGATACGGGACAGGCCAATATTGCAACTAATGAAAAACTGTTTTTT.

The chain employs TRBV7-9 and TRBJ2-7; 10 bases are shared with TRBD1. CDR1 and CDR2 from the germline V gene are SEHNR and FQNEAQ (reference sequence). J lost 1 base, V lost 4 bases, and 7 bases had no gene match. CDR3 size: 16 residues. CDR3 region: CASSSDRGLWSYEQYF. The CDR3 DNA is TGTGCCAGCAGCTCAGACAGGGGGCTATGGTCCTACGAGCAGTACTTC.

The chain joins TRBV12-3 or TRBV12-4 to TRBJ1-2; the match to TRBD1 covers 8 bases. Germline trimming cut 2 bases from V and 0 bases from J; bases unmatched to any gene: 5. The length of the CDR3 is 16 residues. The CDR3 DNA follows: TGTGCCAGCAGTTTAAGGGGACAGGAGACTAACTATGGCTACACCTTC. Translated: CASSLRGQETNYGYTF.

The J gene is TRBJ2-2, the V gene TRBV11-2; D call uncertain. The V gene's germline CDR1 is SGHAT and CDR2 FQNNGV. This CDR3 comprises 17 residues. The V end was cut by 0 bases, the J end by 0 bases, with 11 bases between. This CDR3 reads CASSLDSAVSNTGELFF. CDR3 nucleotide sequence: TGTGCCAGCAGCTTAGACAGTGCGGTATCGAACACCGGGGAGCTGTTTTTT.

The CDR3 region is CASSLGGGRGAYF. CDR3 nucleotide sequence: TGTGCCAGCAGCTTAGGTGGCGGCAGGGGCGCGTACTTC. The rearrangement links TRBV7-2 to TRBJ2-7, with D tentatively TRBD1 (6 bases). V was cut by 1 base and J by 12 bases, with 16 bases left in between. The germline gives CDR1 SGHTA, CDR2 FQGNSA. This CDR3 region has 13 residues.

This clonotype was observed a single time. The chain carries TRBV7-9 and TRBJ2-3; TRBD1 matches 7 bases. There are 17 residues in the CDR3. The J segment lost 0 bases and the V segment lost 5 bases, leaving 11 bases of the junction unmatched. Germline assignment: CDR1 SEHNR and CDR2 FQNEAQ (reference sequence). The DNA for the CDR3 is TGTGCCAGCAGCCGACTACCGGGACAGTCTAGCACAGATACGCAGTATTTT. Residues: CASSRLPGQSSTDTQYF.